This passage covers 5 T cell receptor beta chains from one sample sequenced in a study of blood T cell repertoires in COVID-19. The data were produced by immunoSEQ multiplex PCR, yet TCRdb's version contains in-frame clones alone and is incomplete. Of some 200,000 clones listed, around 84% are singletons. The specimen was peripheral blood. The source of these receptors is a man in his forties with active or convalescent COVID-19.

The rearrangement uses TRBV4-1 and TRBJ2-5, with D possibly matching TRBD2 (6 bases). The CDR3 covers 14 residues. V was pared by 0 bases and J by 7 bases, with 12 bases between. Germline V lookup: CDR1 MGHRA, CDR2 YSYEKL. CDR3 residues: CASSQDPGRGTQYF. The CDR3 bases are TGCGCCAGCAGCCAAGATCCGGGGCGGGGGACCCAGTACTTC.

The chain uses TRBV21-1 and TRBJ2-2; the D call TRBD1 from the table was never checked on the DNA. TRBV21-1 counts as a pseudogene. The CDR3 totals 16 residues. The CDR3 bases are TGTGCCAGCAGAGATTACCGGGACACGGGCCGGGGGGAGCTGTTTTTT. This translates into CASRDYRDTGRGELFF.

This sequence joins TRBV6-6 and TRBJ2-7; TRBD1 aligns across 8 bases. V shed 4 bases and J 1 base; nucleotides not matched to a gene: 6. Germline values: CDR1 MNHNY, CDR2 SVGAGI (reference sequence). CDR3 length: 15 residues. The CDR3 loop is CASSLTGQASYEQYF. CDR3 DNA: TGTGCCAGCAGTTTAACGGGACAGGCTTCCTACGAGCAGTACTTC.

The chain uses TRBV25-1 and TRBJ1-2; D unclear. Trimming cost V 1 base and J 0 bases, with 6 bases left between them. This CDR3 comprises 14 residues. Germline V gene data show CDR1 as MGHDK and CDR2 as SYGVNS. CDR3 amino acids: CASSESVSNYGYTF. CDR3 nucleotide sequence: TGTGCCAGCAGTGAATCAGTCTCTAACTATGGCTACACCTTC.

The genes are TRBV9 and TRBJ2-3, with TRBD1 identical over 8 bases. The ends lost 0 bases at V and 8 bases at J; junction bases unmatched: 8. The germline CDR1 and CDR2 sequences are SGDLS and YYNGEE. The CDR3 runs 15 residues. The DNA for the CDR3 is TGTGCCAGCAGCGTAGAACAGGACAGGGTGGGTACGCAGTATTTT. Translating gives CASSVEQDRVGTQYF. The whole variable domain, remainder taken from reference TRBV9 and TRBJ2-3, is DSGVTQTPKHLITATGQRVTLRCSPRSGDLSVYWYQQSLDQGLQFLIQYYNGEERAKGNILERFSAQQFPDLHSELNLSSLELGDSALYFCASSVEQDRVGTQYFGPGTRLTVL.